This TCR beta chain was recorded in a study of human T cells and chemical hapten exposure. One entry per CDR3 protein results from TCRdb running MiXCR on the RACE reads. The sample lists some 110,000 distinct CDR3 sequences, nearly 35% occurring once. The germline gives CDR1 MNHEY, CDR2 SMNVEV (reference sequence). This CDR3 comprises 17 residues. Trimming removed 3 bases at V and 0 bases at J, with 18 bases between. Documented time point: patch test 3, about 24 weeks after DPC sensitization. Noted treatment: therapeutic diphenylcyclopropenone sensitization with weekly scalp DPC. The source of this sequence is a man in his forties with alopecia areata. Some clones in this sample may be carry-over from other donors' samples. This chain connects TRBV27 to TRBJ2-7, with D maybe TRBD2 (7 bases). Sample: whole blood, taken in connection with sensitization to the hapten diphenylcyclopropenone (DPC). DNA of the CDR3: TGTGCCAGCAGTTTCCAACGGGGGGCAGGTAACTCCTACGAGCAGTACTTC. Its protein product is CASSFQRGAGNSYEQYF.